The 6 T cell receptor beta chains in this list originate from one sample, sequenced in a study of blood T cell repertoires in COVID-19. TCRdb's table, derived via immunoSEQ multiplex PCR, lists solely in-frame clones and lacks some. The sample lists roughly 160,000 clones, approximately 84% seen once, with more than 0.85% in the top ten. Sequenced material: peripheral blood. The receptors derive from a man between 35 and 55 years old with acute or convalescent COVID-19.

This rearrangement joins TRBV7-9 to TRBJ1-1, with TRBD1 matching 8 bases. The CDR3 covers 14 residues. V shed 3 bases and J 4 bases; nucleotides not matched to a gene: 4. The germline V gene encodes CDR1 SEHNR and CDR2 FQNEAQ (reference sequence). The DNA for the CDR3 is TGTGCCAGCAGCTTCGGCCAGGGGGCCACTGAAGCTTTCTTT. Protein: CASSFGQGATEAFF.

The chain links TRBV4-2 to TRBJ2-2, with D unclear. This CDR3 comprises 15 residues. Germline CDR1 LGHNA, CDR2 YNFKEQ. The V and J ends lost 0 bases and 2 bases respectively, with 7 bases between them. The CDR3 protein is CASSQEERNTGELFF. CDR3 DNA: TGTGCCAGCAGCCAAGAGGAGAGAAACACCGGGGAGCTGTTTTTT.

The chain couples TRBV2 to TRBJ2-1; 7 bases line up with TRBD1. V lost 5 bases, J lost 2 bases, and 6 bases stayed unmatched. The CDR3 extends over 15 amino acids. The germline gives CDR1 SNHLY, CDR2 FYNNEI. The CDR3 DNA reads as TGTGCCAGCAGTATTACAGGGGAGCCCTACAATGAGCAGTTCTTC. As protein: CASSITGEPYNEQFF.

The chain has TRBV6-5 and TRBJ1-6, with D unclear. The CDR3 is 15 residues long. The V gene's germline CDR1 is MNHEY and CDR2 SVGAGI. V shed 6 bases and J shed 10 bases, with 19 bases lying between them. The CDR3 sequence: CASRSSDGDRSPLHF. The CDR3 bases are TGTGCCAGCAGATCGTCGGACGGGGATAGGTCACCCCTCCACTTT.

The chain joins TRBV11-2 to TRBJ1-2, with D perhaps matching TRBD1 (6 bases). The V gene lost 6 bases and the J gene lost 3 bases, with 17 bases spanning the gap. This CDR3 spans 15 amino acids. Germline lookup yields CDR1 SGHAT and CDR2 FQNNGV. CDR3 nucleotides: TGTGCCAGCAGTAAACAGGGTACAGGGCACTATGGCTACACCTTC. Translated, it gives CASSKQGTGHYGYTF.

V usage is TRBV30 and J usage is TRBJ1-1, with no clear D. CDR1 and CDR2 from the germline V gene are GTSNPN and SVGIG (reference sequence). The length of the CDR3 is 14 residues. V lost 0 bases to trimming and J lost 3 bases, with 11 bases between them. The CDR3 coding sequence is TGTGCCTGGAGTGTATCAGTGGCATACACTGAAGCTTTCTTT. This translates into CAWSVSVAYTEAFF.